This T cell receptor beta chain is drawn from a study of shared clonotypes between healthy human individuals. General study points: Clonotype sharing across donors was expected to vary with sequencing depth.

Amplification in unsorted PBMC replicate PCRs started from around 0.3 ug DNA, which equals about 33,000 T cell genomes. Using immunoSEQ multiplex PCR, the repertoire was profiled, and TCRdb retains in-frame clones only, with some absent. The data contain hundreds of thousands of clones, roughly 72% of them singletons. With V trimmed by 2 bases and J by 0 bases, 6 bases remained unmatched. The V gene's germline CDR1 is SGDLS and CDR2 YYNGEE. This CDR3 has 16 residues. Points on this clone: Its antigen is as yet unknown.

The chain has TRBV9 and TRBJ1-2, with TRBD1 identical over 8 bases. The clonotype was recovered from a woman in her forties in good health. Some clones in this sample may be carry-over from other donors' samples. The sample taken for sequencing was PBMCs. CDR3 loop: CASSVGTGFANYGYTF. The CDR3 nucleotides are TGTGCCAGCAGCGTGGGGACAGGATTCGCTAACTATGGCTACACCTTC.